The 32 T cell receptor beta chains below all came from one sample that was sequenced in a study of siplizumab effects on memory and regulatory T cells. Some clones are missing from TCRdb's copy, which holds only in-frame ones; the method was immunoSEQ multiplex PCR. The table lists some 100,000 clones, 94% of them singletons. Sequencing was carried out using Tregs sorted from blood. The receptors originated from a human donor in good health.

The chain combines TRBV5-1 with TRBJ2-1, with D perhaps TRBD2 (5 bases). This CDR3 is 14 amino acids long. V lost 2 bases to trimming and J lost 1 base, with 7 bases between them. Germline loops: CDR1 SGHRS, CDR2 YFSETQ. CDR3: CASSLPGSYNEQFF. CDR3 coding DNA: TGCGCCAGCAGCTTACCGGGATCCTACAATGAGCAGTTCTTC.

This clone was counted only a few times. The same CDR3 is also encoded by other DNA sequences in this sample. This rearrangement joins TRBV18 to TRBJ1-5; no firm D call. The CDR3 extends over 13 amino acids. Germline V lookup: CDR1 KGHSH, CDR2 LQKENI. Trimming left V 2 bases short and J 7 bases short, with 9 bases between. Here the CDR3 DNA reads TGTGCCAGCTCACCAGGATTAGGGCAGCCCCAGCATTTT. This codes for CASSPGLGQPQHF.

This clone was recorded only once. Here the CDR3 DNA reads TGCGCCAGCAGCCAAACAACTCTGACCCTGAACACTGAAGCTTTCTTT. Amino acid sequence: CASSQTTLTLNTEAFF. J is TRBJ1-1 and V is TRBV4-1; no firm D call. In germline, CDR1 is MGHRA, CDR2 YSYEKL. This CDR3 region has 16 residues. Trimming cost V 2 bases and J 0 bases, with 13 bases left between them.

This chain links TRBV18 with TRBJ2-7; 7 bases line up with TRBD1. The length of the CDR3 is 19 residues. V gave up 4 bases and J gave up 3 bases; unmatched junction bases: 21. Germline V gives CDR1 KGHSH, CDR2 LQKENI. The CDR3 DNA sequence: TGTGCCAGCTCACGGGCCGGCAGGGGGACGAAAATTCCAAACTACGAGCAGTACTTC. Its protein product is CASSRAGRGTKIPNYEQYF.

The chain has TRBV11-2 and TRBJ2-2, with 10 bases fitting TRBD1. The germline CDR1 and CDR2 sequences are SGHAT and FQNNGV. CDR3 length: 14 amino acids. Unmatched junction bases numbered 4, after V lost 7 bases and J lost 5 bases. The CDR3: CASTWDRGTGELFF. As DNA, the CDR3 is TGTGCCAGCACCTGGGACAGGGGAACCGGGGAGCTGTTTTTT.

This CDR3 is CASSLGGPAVPYNEQFF. As DNA, the CDR3 is TGTGCCAGCAGCTTAGGTGGTCCAGCGGTGCCCTACAATGAGCAGTTCTTC. The J gene is TRBJ2-1, the V gene TRBV7-3; D is perhaps TRBD2 (5 bases). The CDR3 has 17 residues. Trimming left V 2 bases short and J 2 bases short, with 16 bases between. Germline V gene lookup returns CDR1 SGHTA and CDR2 FQGTGA.

This clone appeared a single time. The gene calls are TRBV14 and TRBJ2-1; D is possibly TRBD2 (6 bases). The germline gives CDR1 SGHDN, CDR2 FVKESK. V dropped 4 bases and J dropped 9 bases, with 25 bases sitting between them. The CDR3 spans 17 residues. CDR3 DNA sequence: TGTGCCAGCAGCCCGGTAACGGGACTCCGATTATTGGGTGAGCAGTTCTTC. This gives the protein CASSPVTGLRLLGEQFF.

The rearrangement uses TRBV5-1 and TRBJ1-3; no clear D gene. The CDR3 sequence is 14 residues long. Per the germline V gene, CDR1 is SGHRS and CDR2 is YFSETQ. Deletions cut 0 bases from V and 8 bases from J, with 12 bases between. CDR3 nucleotide sequence: TGCGCCAGCAGCTTGGGCCGGGGTGGGGACACCATATATTTT. This translates into CASSLGRGGDTIYF.

V usage is TRBV5-1 and J usage is TRBJ1-2; D not certain. Germline V gene lookup returns CDR1 SGHRS and CDR2 YFSETQ. This CDR3 has 13 residues. The V end was cut by 2 bases, the J end by 7 bases, with 12 bases between. The CDR3: CASSFSSPRGYTF. CDR3 nucleotides: TGCGCCAGCAGCTTTAGTTCCCCCCGTGGCTACACCTTC.

The chain employs TRBV19 and TRBJ1-5; TRBD1 might be the D (5 bases). The CDR3 is 14 amino acids. Germline V gives CDR1 LNHDA, CDR2 SQIVND (reference sequence). Trimming stripped 1 base from V and 5 bases from J, with 9 bases between. CDR3 coding DNA: TGTGCCAGTAGTATAGGACAGAAACATCAGCCCCAGCATTTT. Protein product: CASSIGQKHQPQHF.

The gene calls are TRBV19 and TRBJ2-7, with a weak D call TRBD2 (6 bases). This CDR3 has 15 amino acids. V was pared by 3 bases and J by 4 bases, with 16 bases between. Germline CDR1 reads LNHDA; CDR2 reads SQIVND (reference sequence). The CDR3 is CASSIFGGAVYEQYF. The CDR3 nucleotides read TGTGCCAGTAGTATTTTTGGCGGGGCCGTATACGAGCAGTACTTC.

The gene calls are TRBV27 and TRBJ1-2; TRBD1 aligns across 7 bases. The CDR3 covers 14 residues. The germline V gene encodes CDR1 MNHEY and CDR2 SMNVEV (reference sequence). With V trimmed by 4 bases and J by 4 bases, 6 bases remained unmatched. Written as DNA, the CDR3 is TGTGCCAGCAGTTCCGTGAGACAGGGCTATGGCTACACCTTC. This translates into CASSSVRQGYGYTF.

The chain combines TRBV9 with TRBJ2-3; a weak D match, TRBD1 (7 bases). Trimming cost V 2 bases and J 3 bases, with 16 bases left between them. The CDR3 sequence is 16 residues long. Germline V gene lookup returns CDR1 SGDLS and CDR2 YYNGEE. The CDR3 region has the DNA TGTGCCAGCAGCGTTTATGGGGGGACAGCAACAGATACGCAGTATTTT. Translation gives CASSVYGGTATDTQYF. Looking up the rest from reference TRBV9 and TRBJ2-3 gives the full variable domain: DSGVTQTPKHLITATGQRVTLRCSPRSGDLSVYWYQQSLDQGLQFLIQYYNGEERAKGNILERFSAQQFPDLHSELNLSSLELGDSALYFCASSVYGGTATDTQYFGPGTRLTVL.

The chain employs TRBV2 and TRBJ2-7, with D possibly TRBD2 on 6 matching bases. CDR1 is SNHLY and CDR2 is FYNNEI in the germline V gene. The CDR3 loop spans 16 amino acids. Trimming cost V 7 bases and J 5 bases, with 24 bases left between them. CDR3 loop: CASKGYGEDLKDEQYF. The CDR3 region has the DNA TGTGCCAGCAAGGGGTATGGGGAGGACCTTAAGGACGAGCAGTACTTC.

This chain joins TRBV28 and TRBJ2-1, with 12 bases lining up with TRBD2. Losses at the gene ends were 7 bases for V and 2 bases for J; bases not matched to a gene: 21. Germline lookup yields CDR1 MDHEN and CDR2 SYDVKM. The CDR3 is made up of 21 amino acids. This CDR3 is CASKTGTLGLAGPRAYNEQFF. The CDR3 nucleotides are TGTGCCAGCAAGACCGGGACACTGGGACTAGCGGGTCCCCGAGCCTACAATGAGCAGTTCTTC.

The gene calls are TRBV7-3 and TRBJ2-2; D may be TRBD2 (5 bases). Germline values: CDR1 SGHTA, CDR2 FQGTGA. The CDR3 has 14 amino acids. V was clipped by 1 base and J by 5 bases, with 8 bases between them. The CDR3 coding sequence is TGTGCCAGCAGCTTAAATGGCGGGACCGGGGAGCTGTTTTTT. This codes for CASSLNGGTGELFF.

The genes are TRBV28 and TRBJ2-3; D might be TRBD1 or TRBD2, each matching 5 bases. Per the germline V gene, CDR1 is MDHEN and CDR2 is SYDVKM. Trimming took off 3 bases at V and 2 bases at J, with 12 bases between the two ends. This CDR3 has 15 residues. The CDR3 loop reads CASSFYGTSTDTQYF. The CDR3 DNA is TGTGCCAGCAGTTTCTACGGGACCTCCACAGATACGCAGTATTTT. The full variable domain, in which reference TRBV28 and TRBJ2-3 provide the parts outside the CDR3, is DVKVTQSSRYLVKRTGEKVFLECVQDMDHENMFWYRQDPGLGLRLIYFSYDVKMKEKGDIPEGYSVSREKKERFSLILESASTNQTSMYLCASSFYGTSTDTQYFGPGTRLTVL.

The CDR3 loop is CASRLLGTNEKLFF. CDR3 bases: TGCGCCAGTAGACTTTTGGGAACTAATGAAAAACTGTTTTTT. The chain uses TRBV5-1 and TRBJ1-4; D is ambiguous. CDR1 and CDR2 (germline): SGHRS, YFSETQ. CDR3 size: 14 residues. The V end lost 8 bases, the J end lost 1 base, and 12 bases lay between the germline ends. Full variable domain (missing parts from reference TRBV5-1 and TRBJ1-4): KAGVTQTPRYLIKTRGQQVTLSCSPISGHRSVSWYQQTPGQGLQFLFEYFSETQRNKGNFPGRFSGRQFSNSRSEMNVSTLELGDSALYLCASRLLGTNEKLFFGSGTQLSVL.

The V gene is TRBV6-1, the J gene TRBJ2-2; 11 nucleotides align to TRBD2. The CDR3 consists of 17 residues. In germline, CDR1 is MNHNS, CDR2 SASEGT. With 4 bases clipped from V and 9 bases from J, the junction kept 13 bases outside the gene matches. The CDR3 loop is CASSGPSSGRSRRELFF. DNA for the CDR3: TGTGCCAGCAGTGGGCCATCTAGCGGGAGGAGTCGTAGGGAGCTGTTTTTT.

V gene TRBV7-6 combines with J gene TRBJ1-2; D is unclear. CDR3 length: 14 amino acids. CDR1 and CDR2 from the germline V gene are SGHVS and FNYEAQ. Trimming left V 1 base short and J 2 bases short, with 8 bases between. In DNA, the CDR3 is TGTGCCAGCAGCTTAGGGACGGTGAACTATGGCTACACCTTC. Translating gives CASSLGTVNYGYTF. The full variable domain, rest sourced from reference TRBV7-6 and TRBJ1-2, is GAGVSQSPRYKVTKRGQDVALRCDPISGHVSLYWYRQALGQGPEFLTYFNYEAQQDKSGLPNDRFSAERPEGSISTLTIQRTEQRDSAMYRCASSLGTVNYGYTFGSGTRLTVV.

V and J are TRBV5-1 and TRBJ2-7, with 9 bases identical to TRBD1. J was trimmed by 3 bases and V by 2 bases; bases with no gene match: 6. The germline V gene has CDR1 SGHRS and CDR2 YFSETQ. The CDR3 totals 15 residues. The CDR3 is CASSFGTGRIYEQYF. The CDR3 DNA reads as TGCGCCAGCAGCTTTGGGACAGGGAGGATCTACGAGCAGTACTTC. Looking up the rest from reference TRBV5-1 and TRBJ2-7 gives the full variable domain: KAGVTQTPRYLIKTRGQQVTLSCSPISGHRSVSWYQQTPGQGLQFLFEYFSETQRNKGNFPGRFSGRQFSNSRSEMNVSTLELGDSALYLCASSFGTGRIYEQYFGPGTRLTVT.

The rearrangement uses TRBV2 and TRBJ2-1; perhaps TRBD1 as D (6 bases). The CDR3 sequence is 13 residues long. CDR1 is SNHLY, CDR2 FYNNEI, per germline. Trimming removed 8 bases from V and 7 bases from J, with 15 bases in between. CDR3: CASPGVRGNEQFF. The CDR3, as DNA: TGTGCCAGCCCAGGGGTTCGAGGGAATGAGCAGTTCTTC.

This sequence joins TRBV28 and TRBJ1-1; 7 nucleotides match TRBD1. The CDR3 is 15 residues long. From germline, CDR1 is MDHEN and CDR2 SYDVKM. V shed 6 bases and J 0 bases; nucleotides not matched to a gene: 7. CDR3 residues: CASSRGGSLNTEAFF. The CDR3 DNA is TGTGCCAGCAGCAGGGGGGGCAGTTTGAACACTGAAGCTTTCTTT.

In regard to this clone: The junction shows a germline mismatch at one end, possibly a read error. This chain's CDR3 is CASSQARDFIRNQPQHF. In DNA form, the CDR3 reads TGTGCCAGCAGTCAAGCCCGGGACTTTATTAGGAATCAGCCCCAGCATTTT. The V and J genes are TRBV6-1 and TRBJ1-5; weak D call: TRBD1 (5 bases). Germline V gives CDR1 MNHNS, CDR2 SASEGT. The CDR3 runs 17 residues.

V usage is TRBV9 and J usage is TRBJ2-5; D uncertain. Germline V gives CDR1 SGDLS, CDR2 YYNGEE. The CDR3 consists of 13 residues. The V end lost 0 bases, the J end lost 2 bases, and 5 bases lay between the germline ends. The CDR3, as DNA: TGTGCCAGCAGCGTAGGCATGCAAGAGACCCAGTACTTC. It is translated as CASSVGMQETQYF.

This chain links TRBV11-2 with TRBJ2-6; tentatively, D is TRBD1 (5 bases). The CDR3 has 15 residues. Germline CDR1 SGHAT, CDR2 FQNNGV. V was clipped by 4 bases and J by 3 bases, with 10 bases between them. In DNA, the CDR3 is TGTGCCAGCAGCTCCCCTGACAGTGGGGCCAACGTCCTGACTTTC. It specifies CASSSPDSGANVLTF.

This chain connects TRBV6-1 to TRBJ2-7; TRBD1 matches 7 bases. Germline CDR1 reads MNHNS; CDR2 reads SASEGT. J gave up 2 bases and V 6 bases, and 7 bases lay outside the gene matches. The CDR3 covers 14 residues. Here the CDR3 DNA reads TGTGCCAGCAGCCTACAGGGGAGTACCTACGAGCAGTACTTC. This codes for CASSLQGSTYEQYF.

A single count supports this clone. V usage is TRBV30 and J usage is TRBJ2-7; D not certain. V lost 2 bases and J 3 bases, leaving 8 bases between the germline ends. The CDR3 has 12 amino acids. From germline, CDR1 is GTSNPN and CDR2 SVGIG (reference sequence). This CDR3 is CAWSPTGYEQYF. Here the CDR3 DNA reads TGTGCCTGGAGTCCTACCGGCTACGAGCAGTACTTC.

This chain connects TRBV5-1 to TRBJ2-2; D is unclear. The length of the CDR3 is 15 residues. V lost 5 bases to trimming and J lost 6 bases, with 17 bases between them. The V gene's germline CDR1 is SGHRS and CDR2 YFSETQ. CDR3 loop: CASRPNLVDAGELFF. The DNA for the CDR3 is TGCGCCAGCAGGCCTAATTTGGTAGACGCCGGGGAGCTGTTTTTT.

CDR3 loop: CATNRGNQPQHF. In nucleotides, the CDR3 is TGTGCCACCAACAGGGGCAATCAGCCCCAGCATTTT. The genes are TRBV6-1 and TRBJ1-5; TRBD1 might be the D (6 bases). V shed 10 bases and J shed 2 bases, with 9 bases lying between them. CDR3 length equals 12 residues. Germline V gives CDR1 MNHNS, CDR2 SASEGT.

This chain joins TRBV28 and TRBJ2-6; no clear D gene. The CDR3 has 15 residues. The V end was cut by 2 bases, the J end by 1 base, with 6 bases between. Germline lookup yields CDR1 MDHEN and CDR2 SYDVKM. The CDR3 DNA reads as TGTGCCAGCAGTTTACTTGGGTCTGGGGCCAACGTCCTGACTTTC. Its protein is CASSLLGSGANVLTF.

The gene calls are TRBV27 and TRBJ2-7; TRBD1 matches 8 bases. V lost 8 bases, J lost 3 bases, and 12 bases stayed unmatched. In germline, CDR1 is MNHEY, CDR2 SMNVEV (reference sequence). This CDR3 contains 15 residues. The CDR3 loop is CASYTRTGRNYEQYF. CDR3 nucleotide sequence: TGTGCCAGCTACACACGGACAGGGCGAAACTACGAGCAGTACTTC.